A selection of T cell receptor beta chains follows, all from one sample in a study of chemoradiotherapy in HPV16-positive cancers. Measured with immunoSEQ multiplex PCR; TCRdb has only the in-frame clones, and not every one. The repertoire includes 25,000 to 30,000 clones, roughly 92% of them detected once, and more than 15% sits in the top ten. The input for sequencing was blood, taken from a patient who underwent chemoradiotherapy. Receptor source: a human donor with HPV-associated anogenital cancer. Both conserved end residues are part of each CDR3. Each record gives: D gene, J gene, V gene, clone size, CDR3 DNA, CDR3 protein. The D gene is left open where the match is weak. Not all rows give a size; the values are once, few, many and, for expanded clones, a class.

D gene: -
J gene: TRBJ1-1
V gene: TRBV5-4
clone size: once
CDR3 DNA: TGTGCCAGCAGCTTAAGTTTAGGAACTGAAGCTTTCTTT
CDR3 protein: CASSLSLGTEAFF

D gene: -
J gene: TRBJ2-6
V gene: TRBV5-1
clone size: -
CDR3 DNA: TGCGCCAGCAGCCGGGATGTATCTGGGGCCAACGTCCTGACTTTC
CDR3 protein: CASSRDVSGANVLTF

D gene: -
J gene: TRBJ2-5
V gene: TRBV7-2
clone size: -
CDR3 DNA: TGTGCCAGCAGCTTAGGGCACGGGAGTGGAAAGACCCAGTACTTC
CDR3 protein: CASSLGHGSGKTQYF

D gene: -
J gene: TRBJ2-7
V gene: TRBV5-1
clone size: -
CDR3 DNA: TGCGCCAGCAGCTTGATCCCGGGGACCTACGAGCAGTACTTC
CDR3 protein: CASSLIPGTYEQYF

D gene: -
J gene: TRBJ1-3
V gene: TRBV11-1
clone size: -
CDR3 DNA: TGTGCCAGCAGCTTGGACTTGACGGGAAACACCATATATTTT
CDR3 protein: CASSLDLTGNTIYF

D gene: -
J gene: TRBJ1-5
V gene: TRBV4-3
clone size: -
CDR3 DNA: TGCGCCAGCAGCCAAGAGTACAGTTATAGCAATCAGCCCCAGCATTTT
CDR3 protein: CASSQEYSYSNQPQHF

D gene: TRBD1
J gene: TRBJ2-5
V gene: TRBV13
clone size: once
CDR3 DNA: TGTGCCAGCAGCTCGGACAGGGGGGAACAAGAGACCCAGTACTTC
CDR3 protein: CASSSDRGEQETQYF

D gene: -
J gene: TRBJ1-4
V gene: TRBV6-5
clone size: -
CDR3 DNA: TGTGCCAGCAGTTACTCGGGGGGAGGGGAAAAACTGTTTTTT
CDR3 protein: CASSYSGGGEKLFF

D gene: TRBD2
J gene: TRBJ2-7
V gene: TRBV7-2
clone size: -
CDR3 DNA: TGTGCCATCGGGGACTATAAAAACTACGAGCAGTACTTC
CDR3 protein: CAIGDYKNYEQYF

D gene: TRBD2
J gene: TRBJ2-7
V gene: TRBV25-1
clone size: -
CDR3 DNA: TGTGCCAGCAGGCGGGAGGGCTCCTACGAGCAGTACTTC
CDR3 protein: CASRREGSYEQYF

D gene: -
J gene: TRBJ1-1
V gene: TRBV7-9
clone size: once
CDR3 DNA: TGTGCCAGCAGCTCCTTTGGGGGGATGAACACTGAAGCTTTCTTT
CDR3 protein: CASSSFGGMNTEAFF

D gene: TRBD1
J gene: TRBJ2-7
V gene: TRBV2
clone size: -
CDR3 DNA: TGTGCCAGCAGCTTCCACCGGGACAGCTCCTACGAGCAGTACTTC
CDR3 protein: CASSFHRDSSYEQYF

D gene: TRBD1
J gene: TRBJ1-3
V gene: TRBV7-9
clone size: -
CDR3 DNA: TGTGCCAGCAGCCCAAACAGGGGAGCTGGAAACACCATATATTTT
CDR3 protein: CASSPNRGAGNTIYF

D gene: -
J gene: TRBJ2-3
V gene: TRBV27
clone size: once
CDR3 DNA: TGTGCCAGCAGTTTATCGGCGCTGGGTCACACAGATACGCAGTATTTT
CDR3 protein: CASSLSALGHTDTQYF

D gene: -
J gene: TRBJ2-7
V gene: TRBV29-1
clone size: -
CDR3 DNA: TGCAGCGTTGAGGGGGCCGGCTACGAGCAGTACTTC
CDR3 protein: CSVEGAGYEQYF

D gene: -
J gene: TRBJ1-5
V gene: TRBV12-2
clone size: -
CDR3 DNA: TGTGCAAGTCGCTTAGTTGTGGGACAGGGTCCTAATCAGCCCCAGCATTTT
CDR3 protein: CASRLVVGQGPNQPQHF

D gene: -
J gene: TRBJ1-2
V gene: TRBV5-1
clone size: -
CDR3 DNA: TGCGCCAGCAATTGGAGAGGGGAAAATGGCTACACCTTC
CDR3 protein: CASNWRGENGYTF

D gene: TRBD2
J gene: TRBJ2-1
V gene: TRBV11-3
clone size: -
CDR3 DNA: TGTGCCAGCAGCTCCCTAGCGGGAGGGAGAAATGAGCAGTTCTTC
CDR3 protein: CASSSLAGGRNEQFF

D gene: -
J gene: TRBJ2-3
V gene: TRBV6-5
clone size: -
CDR3 DNA: TGTGCCAGCAGTACCGGGACACTAAACACAGATACGCAGTATTTT
CDR3 protein: CASSTGTLNTDTQYF

D gene: -
J gene: TRBJ1-5
V gene: TRBV27
clone size: -
CDR3 DNA: TGTGCCAGCAGTTCGGCCGGATATAGCAATCAGCCCCAGCATTTT
CDR3 protein: CASSSAGYSNQPQHF

D gene: -
J gene: TRBJ1-1
V gene: TRBV21-1
clone size: -
CDR3 DNA: TGTGCCAGCAGCAAAAGTGGGGGGGCCTCCACTGAAGCTTTCTTT
CDR3 protein: CASSKSGGASTEAFF

D gene: TRBD1
J gene: TRBJ1-6
V gene: TRBV6-5
clone size: -
CDR3 DNA: TGTGCCAGCACAAGACAGGGGAGGAATTCACCCCTCCACTTT
CDR3 protein: CASTRQGRNSPLHF

D gene: -
J gene: TRBJ2-5
V gene: TRBV7-2
clone size: -
CDR3 DNA: TGTGCCAGCAGCCCAGAGAGGGTCAGTATGGCCCAGTACTTC
CDR3 protein: CASSPERVSMAQYF

D gene: TRBD1
J gene: TRBJ1-2
V gene: TRBV18
clone size: -
CDR3 DNA: TGTGCCAGCTCGCGGGGACAGGGCCATAACTATGGCTACACCTTC
CDR3 protein: CASSRGQGHNYGYTF

D gene: -
J gene: TRBJ2-7
V gene: TRBV12-2
clone size: -
CDR3 DNA: TGTGCAAGTCGCTTAGAAGGCGAGCAGTACTTC
CDR3 protein: CASRLEGEQYF

D gene: -
J gene: TRBJ2-7
V gene: TRBV18
clone size: -
CDR3 DNA: TGTGCCAGCTCACCCTACGGAAACGAGCAGTACTTC
CDR3 protein: CASSPYGNEQYF

D gene: -
J gene: TRBJ1-1
V gene: TRBV6-5
clone size: -
CDR3 DNA: TGTGCCAGTAAGGTAGCGAACAGAATTTCTGAAGCTTTCTTT
CDR3 protein: CASKVANRISEAFF

D gene: TRBD1
J gene: TRBJ1-1
V gene: TRBV7-3
clone size: -
CDR3 DNA: TGTGCCAGCAGCTTAGGAGGGGGCGTCCAGTACACTGAAGCTTTCTTT
CDR3 protein: CASSLGGGVQYTEAFF

D gene: TRBD2
J gene: TRBJ2-2
V gene: TRBV27
clone size: -
CDR3 DNA: TGTGCCAGCAGTTATACTAGCGGGAGTCCGGCCGGGGAGCTGTTTTTT
CDR3 protein: CASSYTSGSPAGELFF

D gene: -
J gene: TRBJ2-6
V gene: TRBV7-9
clone size: -
CDR3 DNA: TGTGCCAGCAGCTTAGTTTCTGGGGCCAACGTCCTGACTTTC
CDR3 protein: CASSLVSGANVLTF

D gene: -
J gene: TRBJ1-2
V gene: TRBV28
clone size: few
CDR3 DNA: TGTGCCAGCACTCAGGGAACAGGACAACTCTATGGCTACACCTTC
CDR3 protein: CASTQGTGQLYGYTF

D gene: -
J gene: TRBJ2-1
V gene: TRBV6-6
clone size: -
CDR3 DNA: TGTGCCAGCAGTTACGACGGGATTGTTAACAATGAGCAGTTCTTC
CDR3 protein: CASSYDGIVNNEQFF

D gene: -
J gene: TRBJ1-2
V gene: TRBV2
clone size: -
CDR3 DNA: TGTGCCAGCAGTGAACGCCCATCAAACTATGGCTACACCTTC
CDR3 protein: CASSERPSNYGYTF

D gene: TRBD1
J gene: TRBJ1-3
V gene: TRBV7-9
clone size: -
CDR3 DNA: TGTGCCAGCAGCAAACAGGGGGCGTCTGGAAACACCATATATTTT
CDR3 protein: CASSKQGASGNTIYF

D gene: TRBD2
J gene: TRBJ2-7
V gene: TRBV7-9
clone size: -
CDR3 DNA: TGTGCCAGCAGCCGAGACAGGCGGGGGGTATACGAGCAGTACTTC
CDR3 protein: CASSRDRRGVYEQYF

D gene: -
J gene: TRBJ1-2
V gene: TRBV11-2
clone size: -
CDR3 DNA: TGTGCCAGCAGCTTTTCTCGGGGGGAGGAACGGCTCTATGGCTACACCTTC
CDR3 protein: CASSFSRGEERLYGYTF

D gene: -
J gene: TRBJ1-3
V gene: TRBV29-1
clone size: -
CDR3 DNA: TGCAGCGTTGAGGACAACTCTGGAAACACCATATATTTT
CDR3 protein: CSVEDNSGNTIYF

D gene: -
J gene: TRBJ1-4
V gene: TRBV6-5
clone size: -
CDR3 DNA: TGTGCCAGCAGTTCCCTCGTGGGAGGTGAAAAACTGTTTTTT
CDR3 protein: CASSSLVGGEKLFF

D gene: -
J gene: TRBJ1-4
V gene: TRBV25-1
clone size: -
CDR3 DNA: TGTGCCAGCAGTGACGATAGGCGGGGGAAAAAACTGTTTTTT
CDR3 protein: CASSDDRRGKKLFF

D gene: TRBD1
J gene: TRBJ1-5
V gene: TRBV7-2
clone size: once
CDR3 DNA: TGTGCCAGCAGCGCGACAGGGCGGGGGACCAATCAGCCCCAGCATTTT
CDR3 protein: CASSATGRGTNQPQHF

D gene: TRBD2
J gene: TRBJ2-1
V gene: TRBV6-5
clone size: -
CDR3 DNA: TGTGCCAGCAGCGAGGGGAGCGGGGGATACAATGAGCAGTTCTTC
CDR3 protein: CASSEGSGGYNEQFF

D gene: TRBD2
J gene: TRBJ2-1
V gene: TRBV11-2
clone size: -
CDR3 DNA: TGTGCCAGCAGCTCACTAGCGGGAGATGTTAATGAGCAGTTCTTC
CDR3 protein: CASSSLAGDVNEQFF

D gene: -
J gene: TRBJ1-5
V gene: TRBV5-4
clone size: -
CDR3 DNA: TGTGCCAGCAGCTCCGAGGGGGGTCAGCCCCAGCATTTT
CDR3 protein: CASSSEGGQPQHF

D gene: -
J gene: TRBJ1-5
V gene: TRBV4-3
clone size: once
CDR3 DNA: TGCGCCAGCAGCCAAGATTGGAGTAGCAATCAGCCCCAGCATTTT
CDR3 protein: CASSQDWSSNQPQHF

D gene: TRBD1
J gene: TRBJ2-3
V gene: TRBV19
clone size: once
CDR3 DNA: TGTGCCAGCCGGTGGGACAGGGGCTCATATACGCAGTATTTT
CDR3 protein: CASRWDRGSYTQYF

D gene: -
J gene: TRBJ1-5
V gene: TRBV19
clone size: -
CDR3 DNA: TGTGCCAGTAGTACATACGGACAGTTCAATCAGCCCCAGCATTTT
CDR3 protein: CASSTYGQFNQPQHF

D gene: -
J gene: TRBJ1-1
V gene: TRBV2
clone size: -
CDR3 DNA: TGTGCCAGCAGTGTTTTTGGCGCTGAAGCTTTCTTT
CDR3 protein: CASSVFGAEAFF

D gene: -
J gene: TRBJ2-5
V gene: TRBV27
clone size: -
CDR3 DNA: TGTGCCAGCAGTTTTTACCGTTCTGCAGGGGAGACCCAGTACTTC
CDR3 protein: CASSFYRSAGETQYF

D gene: TRBD1
J gene: TRBJ2-7
V gene: TRBV7-2
clone size: -
CDR3 DNA: TGTGCCAGCAGACCCCGACAGGGGCGCTCCTACGAGCAGTACTTC
CDR3 protein: CASRPRQGRSYEQYF

D gene: TRBD2
J gene: TRBJ2-2
V gene: TRBV9
clone size: -
CDR3 DNA: TGTGCCAGCAGCCTTGGGCGGGGGAAGCTGTTTTTT
CDR3 protein: CASSLGRGKLFF